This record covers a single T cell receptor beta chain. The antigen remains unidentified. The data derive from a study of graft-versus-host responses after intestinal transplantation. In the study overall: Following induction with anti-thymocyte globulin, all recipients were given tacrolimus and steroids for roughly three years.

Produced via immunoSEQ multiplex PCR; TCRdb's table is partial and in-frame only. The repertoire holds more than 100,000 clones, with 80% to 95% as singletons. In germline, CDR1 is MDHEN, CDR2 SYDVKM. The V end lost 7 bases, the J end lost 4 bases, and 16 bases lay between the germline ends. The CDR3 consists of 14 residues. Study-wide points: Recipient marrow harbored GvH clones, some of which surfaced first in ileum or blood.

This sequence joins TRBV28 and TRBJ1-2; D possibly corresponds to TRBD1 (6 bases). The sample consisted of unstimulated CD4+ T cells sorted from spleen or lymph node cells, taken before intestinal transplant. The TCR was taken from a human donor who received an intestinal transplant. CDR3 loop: CASTNRQAAYGYTF. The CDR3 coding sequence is TGTGCCAGCACCAACAGACAGGCCGCCTATGGCTACACCTTC.